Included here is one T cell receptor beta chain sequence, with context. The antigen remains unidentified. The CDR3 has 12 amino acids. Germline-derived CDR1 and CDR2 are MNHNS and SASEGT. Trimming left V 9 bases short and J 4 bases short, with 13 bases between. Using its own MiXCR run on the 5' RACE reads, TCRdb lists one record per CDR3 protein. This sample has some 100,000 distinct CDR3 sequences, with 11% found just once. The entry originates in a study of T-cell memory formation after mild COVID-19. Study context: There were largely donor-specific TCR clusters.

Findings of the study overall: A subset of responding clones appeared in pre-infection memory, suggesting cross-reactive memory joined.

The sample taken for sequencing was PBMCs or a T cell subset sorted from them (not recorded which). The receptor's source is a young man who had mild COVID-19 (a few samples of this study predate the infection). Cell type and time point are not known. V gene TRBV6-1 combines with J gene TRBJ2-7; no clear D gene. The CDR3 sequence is CAREQRQYEQYV. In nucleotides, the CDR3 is TGTGCCAGAGAACAGAGGCAATACGAGCAGTACGTC.